This T cell receptor (beta chain) is from a study of blood T cell repertoires in COVID-19. As for the study in general: From T cells, B-cell-depleted T cells, or PBMCs came the material, which was cDNA or gDNA.

Repertoires were generated with immunoSEQ multiplex PCR, while TCRdb's copy carries only in-frame clones and drops some. This table holds tens of thousands of clones, 80% to 90% found once. The germline V and J ends were trimmed by 4 bases and 8 bases, with 11 bases remaining between them. The germline V gene has CDR1 SGHTA and CDR2 FQGNSA. CDR3 length: 12 amino acids. Sequenced: peripheral blood. The TCR sequence derives from a woman aged 60-75 years with acute or convalescent COVID-19. The chain recombines TRBV7-2 with TRBJ1-1, with D possibly matching TRBD1 (6 bases). Written as DNA, the CDR3 is TGTGCCAGCAGCTCGAGGGGACACGAAGCTTTCTTT. It is translated as CASSSRGHEAFF.